These 21 T cell receptor beta chains were sequenced from one sample in a study of T cells after yellow fever vaccination. TCRdb itself ran the 5' RACE reads through MiXCR, one entry per CDR3 protein. Among 450,000 to 650,000 distinct CDR3 sequences, approximately 12% were seen once, and the ten largest hold over 12%. The material sequenced was PBMCs, taken on the day of the yellow fever booster vaccination. These receptors originate from a man aged 25 to 40 who received the YFV17D yellow fever vaccine.

The chain employs TRBV18 and TRBJ1-2; D gene uncertain. The CDR3 length is 16 residues. The germline CDR1 and CDR2 sequences are KGHSH and LQKENI. V gave up 6 bases and J gave up 3 bases, with 20 bases separating them. The CDR3 DNA reads TGTGCCAGCTCCCCCCAATGGAAAAACCCTCACTATGGCTACACCTTC. It codes for CASSPQWKNPHYGYTF.

This clonotype was observed many times. The CDR3 region has the DNA TGTGCCAGCAGCCGGGGACTTAGCTCCTACAATGAGCAGTTCTTC. This codes for CASSRGLSSYNEQFF. The rearrangement joins TRBV3-1 to TRBJ2-1, with D tentatively TRBD2 (6 bases). Trimming shortened V by 4 bases and J by 0 bases, and 10 bases separated the two germline ends. CDR1 and CDR2 (germline): LGHDT, YNNKEL (reference sequence). This CDR3 contains 15 residues.

This clonotype has ten or more counts. Here the CDR3 reads CASSLSGSSGANVLTF. In nucleotides, the CDR3 is TGCGCCAGCAGCTTGTCAGGGAGCTCTGGGGCCAACGTCCTGACTTTC. The V call is TRBV5-1, the J call TRBJ2-6; the D call may be TRBD1 or TRBD2 (5 bases each). V lost 1 base and J lost 0, with 8 bases in between. CDR1 SGHRS and CDR2 YFSETQ come from the germline V gene. The CDR3 sequence is 16 residues long.

With respect to this clonotype: The junction does not match germline at one end; this may be a read error. V gene TRBV20-1 combines with J gene TRBJ2-7, with TRBD2 matching 7 bases. Germline values: CDR1 DFQATT, CDR2 SNEGSKA (reference sequence). The CDR3 sequence is 17 residues long. CDR3 DNA sequence: TGCAGTGCCAGAGCGGTCGGCGGGGGACTACGATCCTACGAGCAGTACTTC. Amino acid sequence: CSARAVGGGLRSYEQYF.

This clonotype was recorded many times. The chain couples TRBV7-9 to TRBJ1-2; D remains unclear. This CDR3 spans 13 amino acids. V gave up 4 bases and J gave up 9 bases, with 15 bases separating them. In germline, CDR1 is SEHNR, CDR2 FQNEAQ (reference sequence). Here the CDR3 DNA reads TGTGCCAGCAGCTCGGGTCAGCTTATCCGCTACACCTTC. Protein sequence: CASSSGQLIRYTF.

This clonotype was detected a few times. J is TRBJ2-3 and V is TRBV9; 8 positions agree with TRBD2. CDR1 and CDR2 (germline): SGDLS, YYNGEE. Losses at the gene ends were 3 bases for V and 4 bases for J; bases not matched to a gene: 7. This CDR3 is built from 15 residues. This CDR3 is CASSGVAGRADTQYF. In DNA form, the CDR3 reads TGTGCCAGCAGCGGCGTAGCGGGAAGGGCAGATACGCAGTATTTT.

This clonotype was counted only a few times. V is TRBV19 and J is TRBJ2-1; 12 positions match TRBD2. The germline CDR1 and CDR2 sequences are LNHDA and SQIVND (reference sequence). J gave up 9 bases and V 3 bases, and 6 bases lay outside the gene matches. This CDR3 has 15 amino acids. CDR3 sequence reads: CASSISSGRASEQFF. Written as DNA, the CDR3 is TGTGCCAGTAGTATCTCTAGCGGGAGGGCCAGTGAGCAGTTCTTC.

The gene calls are TRBV6-2 or TRBV6-3 and TRBJ2-1; the D is unclear. This CDR3 has 16 amino acids. V lost 0 bases and J 2 bases, leaving 11 bases between the germline ends. Per the germline V gene, CDR1 is MNHEY and CDR2 is SVGEGT. The CDR3 sequence: CASSYSNNIPYNEQFF. The CDR3 DNA reads as TGTGCCAGCAGTTACTCCAACAACATTCCCTACAATGAGCAGTTCTTC.

This chain joins TRBV6-2 or TRBV6-3 and TRBJ2-7; a weak D match, TRBD2 (5 bases). This CDR3 spans 14 amino acids. Between the trimmed V and J ends, which lost 5 bases and 1 base, there was a span of 12 bases. Germline CDR1 MNHEY, CDR2 SVGEGT. CDR3 protein: CASSGGGLSYEQYF. The CDR3 nucleotides read TGTGCCAGCAGTGGCGGCGGGCTTTCCTACGAGCAGTACTTC.

This clonotype was counted between two and nine times. The chain recombines TRBV27 with TRBJ1-6; D is perhaps TRBD1 (6 bases). Germline loops: CDR1 MNHEY, CDR2 SMNVEV (reference sequence). V was shortened by 6 bases and J by 0 bases, with 12 bases between the two germline ends. The CDR3 loop spans 16 amino acids. The CDR3 reads CASRTGTISYNSPLHF. The CDR3 coding sequence is TGTGCCAGCAGGACAGGAACGATCTCCTATAATTCACCCCTCCACTTT.

This clonotype was found a few times. This sequence joins TRBV20-1 and TRBJ2-5; TRBD2 matches 8 bases. There are 14 residues in the CDR3. After removal of 4 bases from V and 5 bases from J, the junction contained 9 bases not matched to a gene. CDR1 and CDR2 from the germline V gene are DFQATT and SNEGSKA (reference sequence). Here the CDR3 DNA reads TGCAGTGCTACCCCGGGGGGGGGGCTGGAGACCCAGTACTTC. Encoded protein: CSATPGGGLETQYF.

The chain employs TRBV12-3 or TRBV12-4 and TRBJ2-2; 10 bases line up with TRBD2. The CDR3 sequence is 18 residues long. V dropped 0 bases and J dropped 8; count of bases not matched to a gene: 12. CDR3 sequence reads: CASSLAGLAGDPMGELFF. The CDR3 bases are TGTGCCAGCAGTTTAGCAGGGCTAGCGGGAGACCCCATGGGGGAGCTGTTTTTT.

The chain recombines TRBV5-1 with TRBJ1-1, with 7 bases fitting TRBD1. The ends lost 4 bases at V and 0 bases at J; junction bases unmatched: 6. This CDR3 is built from 15 residues. Per the germline V gene, CDR1 is SGHRS and CDR2 is YFSETQ. CDR3 residues: CASSPGQTMNTEAFF. The CDR3 DNA follows: TGCGCCAGCAGCCCGGGACAGACGATGAACACTGAAGCTTTCTTT.

The rearrangement joins TRBV2 to TRBJ1-2; D unresolved. Between the trimmed V and J ends, which lost 7 bases and 6 bases, there was a span of 18 bases. From germline, CDR1 is SNHLY and CDR2 FYNNEI. The length of the CDR3 is 14 residues. The CDR3 sequence is CASTRGSRSDGYTF. The CDR3 nucleotides are TGTGCCAGCACTCGAGGGAGTCGGAGTGATGGCTACACCTTC. Variable domain in full (rest from reference TRBV2 and TRBJ1-2): EPEVTQTPSHQVTQMGQEVILRCVPISNHLYFYWYRQILGQKVEFLVSFYNNEISEKSEIFDDQFSVERPDGSNFTLKIRSTKLEDSAMYFCASTRGSRSDGYTFGSGTRLTVV.

This clonotype has just a few counts. This chain connects TRBV10-3 to TRBJ1-5, with 7 bases identical to TRBD1. Trimming took 6 bases from V and 5 from J; bases not matched to a gene: 4. Germline assignment: CDR1 ENHRY and CDR2 SYGVKD. The CDR3 length is 13 residues. CDR3 coding DNA: TGTGCCATCAGCGACAGGGTTGATCAGCCCCAGCATTTT. This gives the protein CAISDRVDQPQHF.

In this sample, this clonotype turned up a few times. V and J are TRBV5-1 and TRBJ2-1; D is ambiguous. The germline CDR1 and CDR2 sequences are SGHRS and YFSETQ. CDR3 length: 13 amino acids. Trimming took 4 bases from V and 1 from J, leaving 6 bases between them. CDR3 loop: CASSVYSYNEQFF. CDR3 nucleotide sequence: TGCGCCAGCAGCGTCTATTCCTACAATGAGCAGTTCTTC. Full variable domain (remainder filled in from reference TRBV5-1 and TRBJ2-1): KAGVTQTPRYLIKTRGQQVTLSCSPISGHRSVSWYQQTPGQGLQFLFEYFSETQRNKGNFPGRFSGRQFSNSRSEMNVSTLELGDSALYLCASSVYSYNEQFFGPGTRLTVL.

A few counts support this clonotype. The chain links TRBV18 to TRBJ2-7; a possible D gene is TRBD2 (6 bases). Trimming cost V 1 base and J 0 bases, with 10 bases left between them. Germline V gene sequence: CDR1 KGHSH, CDR2 LQKENI. The CDR3 has 15 residues. The CDR3 bases are TGTGCCAGCTCACCACGCGCGGGAAGCTCCTACGAGCAGTACTTC. It yields the protein CASSPRAGSSYEQYF.

The V call is TRBV15, the J call TRBJ1-1; 8 bases map to TRBD1. The CDR3 spans 14 residues. Trimming took 5 bases from V and 7 from J; bases not matched to a gene: 9. Germline CDR1 reads LNHNV; CDR2 reads YYDKDF (reference sequence). The CDR3 DNA reads TGTGCCACCAGCTCCCGGCAGGGGGCAAGTGAAGCTTTCTTT. Protein sequence: CATSSRQGASEAFF.

This chain uses TRBV12-3 or TRBV12-4 with TRBJ2-5; D call uncertain. V was cut by 6 bases and J by 0 bases, with 14 bases left in between. CDR3 length: 15 residues. As DNA, the CDR3 is TGTGCCAGCAGGGGCTGGCAGGTCGACCAAGAGACCCAGTACTTC. Translating gives CASRGWQVDQETQYF.

This clonotype came up a few times. V is TRBV9 and J is TRBJ2-1; D gene uncertain. The CDR3 has 16 amino acids. Germline assignment: CDR1 SGDLS and CDR2 YYNGEE. V was clipped by 0 bases and J by 0 bases, with 10 bases between them. This chain's CDR3 is CASSVGSRSSYNEQFF. CDR3 bases: TGTGCCAGCAGCGTAGGTTCTAGAAGCTCCTACAATGAGCAGTTCTTC.

V usage is TRBV6-1 and J usage is TRBJ2-2, with D unresolved. The V and J ends lost 6 bases and 9 bases respectively, with 14 bases between them. Germline lookup yields CDR1 MNHNS and CDR2 SASEGT. CDR3 length equals 13 residues. The CDR3 spells CASRPPVARELFF. The CDR3 DNA reads as TGTGCCAGCAGGCCCCCTGTTGCCCGGGAGCTGTTTTTT.